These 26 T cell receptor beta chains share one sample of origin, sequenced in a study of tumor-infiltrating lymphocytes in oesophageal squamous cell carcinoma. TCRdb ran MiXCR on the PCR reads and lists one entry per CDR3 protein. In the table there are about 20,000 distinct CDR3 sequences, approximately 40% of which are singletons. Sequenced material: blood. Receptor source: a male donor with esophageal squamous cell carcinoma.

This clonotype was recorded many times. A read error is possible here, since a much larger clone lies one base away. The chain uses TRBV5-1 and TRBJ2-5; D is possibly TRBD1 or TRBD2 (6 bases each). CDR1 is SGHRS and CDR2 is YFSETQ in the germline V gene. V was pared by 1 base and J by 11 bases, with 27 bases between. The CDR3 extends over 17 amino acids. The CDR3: CASSLLGQGTLPNEQYF. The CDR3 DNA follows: TGCGCCAGCAGCTTGTTGGGCCAGGGGACTCTCCCCAATGAGCAGTACTTC.

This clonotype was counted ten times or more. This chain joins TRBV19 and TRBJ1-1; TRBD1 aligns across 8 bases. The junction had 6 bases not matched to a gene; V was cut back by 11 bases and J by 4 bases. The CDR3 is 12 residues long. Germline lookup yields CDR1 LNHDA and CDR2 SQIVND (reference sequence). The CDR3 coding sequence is TGTGCCGGCCAGGGGGCGGGCACTGAAGCTTTCTTT. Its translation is CAGQGAGTEAFF.

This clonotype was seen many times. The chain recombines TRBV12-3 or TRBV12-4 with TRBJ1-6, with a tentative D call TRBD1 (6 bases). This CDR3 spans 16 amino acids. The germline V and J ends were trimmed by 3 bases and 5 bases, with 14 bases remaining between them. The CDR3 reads CASSFGGPGNNSPLHF. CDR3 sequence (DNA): TGTGCCAGCAGTTTCGGGGGGCCGGGGAATAATTCACCCCTCCACTTT.

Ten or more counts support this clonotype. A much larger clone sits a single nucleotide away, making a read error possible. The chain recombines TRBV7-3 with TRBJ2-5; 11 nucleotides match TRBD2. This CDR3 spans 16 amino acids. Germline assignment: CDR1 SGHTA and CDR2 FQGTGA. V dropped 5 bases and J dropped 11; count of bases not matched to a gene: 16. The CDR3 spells CASSPEASGGYNEQYF. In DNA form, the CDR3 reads TGTGCCAGCAGCCCAGAGGCTAGCGGGGGGTACAATGAGCAGTACTTC.

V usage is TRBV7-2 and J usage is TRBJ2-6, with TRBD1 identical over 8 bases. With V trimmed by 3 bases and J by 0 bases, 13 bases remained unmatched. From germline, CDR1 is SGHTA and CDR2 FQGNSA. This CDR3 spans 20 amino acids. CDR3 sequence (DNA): TGTGCCAGCAGCTTCCCCCGAGGGGGACAGGACCGCTCTGGGGCCAACGTCCTGACTTTC. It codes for CASSFPRGGQDRSGANVLTF.

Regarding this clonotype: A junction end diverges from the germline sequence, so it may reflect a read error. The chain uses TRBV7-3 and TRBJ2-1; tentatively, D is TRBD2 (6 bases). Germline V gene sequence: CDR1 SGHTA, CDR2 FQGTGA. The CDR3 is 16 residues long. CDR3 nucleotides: TGTGCCAGCAGCCCGGGGGACGTCAGGCCCTACGATGAGCAGTTCTTC. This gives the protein CASSPGDVRPYDEQFF. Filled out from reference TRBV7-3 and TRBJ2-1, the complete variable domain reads GAGVSQTPSNKVTEKGKYVELRCDPISGHTALYWYRQSLGQGPEFLIYFQGTGAADDSGLPNDRFFAVRPEGSVSTLKIQRTERGDSAVYLCASSPGDVRPYDEQFFGPGTRLTVL.

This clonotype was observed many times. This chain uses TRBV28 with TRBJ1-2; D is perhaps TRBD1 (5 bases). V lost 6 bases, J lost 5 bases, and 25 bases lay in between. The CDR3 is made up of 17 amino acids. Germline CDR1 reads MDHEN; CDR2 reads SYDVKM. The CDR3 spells CASSPTGTPGLWYGYTF. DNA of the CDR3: TGTGCCAGCAGCCCCACCGGGACCCCGGGACTCTGGTATGGCTACACCTTC.

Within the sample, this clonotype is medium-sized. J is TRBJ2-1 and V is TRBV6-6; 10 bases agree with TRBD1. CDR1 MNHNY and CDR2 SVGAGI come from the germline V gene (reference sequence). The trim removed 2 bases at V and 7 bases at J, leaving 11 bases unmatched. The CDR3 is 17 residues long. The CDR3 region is CASSYDPRDRGGNEQFF. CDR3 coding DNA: TGTGCCAGCAGTTACGACCCCCGGGACAGGGGCGGTAATGAGCAGTTCTTC.

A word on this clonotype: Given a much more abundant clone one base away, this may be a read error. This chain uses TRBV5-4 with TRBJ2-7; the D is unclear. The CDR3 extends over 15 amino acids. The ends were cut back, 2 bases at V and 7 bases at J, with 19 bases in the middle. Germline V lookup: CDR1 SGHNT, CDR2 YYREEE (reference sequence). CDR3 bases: TGTGCCAGCAGCTTAGGGCGGAGCCAAAACGTTGAGCAGTACTTC. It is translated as CASSLGRSQNVEQYF.

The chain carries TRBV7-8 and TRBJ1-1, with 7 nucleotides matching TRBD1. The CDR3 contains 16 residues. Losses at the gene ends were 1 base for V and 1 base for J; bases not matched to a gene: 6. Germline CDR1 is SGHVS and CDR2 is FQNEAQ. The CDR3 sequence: CASSLEGAIWNTEAFF. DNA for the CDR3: TGTGCCAGCAGCTTAGAGGGGGCCATATGGAACACTGAAGCTTTCTTT.

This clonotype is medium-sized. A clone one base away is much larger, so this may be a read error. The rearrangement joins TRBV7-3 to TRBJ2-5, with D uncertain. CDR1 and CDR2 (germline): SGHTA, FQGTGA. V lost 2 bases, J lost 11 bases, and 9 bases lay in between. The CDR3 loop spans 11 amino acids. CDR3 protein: CASSLGNEQYF. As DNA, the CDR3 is TGTGCCAGCAGCTTAGGCAATGAGCAGTACTTC.

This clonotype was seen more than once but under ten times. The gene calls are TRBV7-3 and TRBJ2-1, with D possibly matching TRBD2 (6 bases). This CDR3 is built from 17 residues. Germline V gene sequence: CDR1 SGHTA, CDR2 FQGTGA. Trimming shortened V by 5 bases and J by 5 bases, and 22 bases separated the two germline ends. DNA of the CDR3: TGTGCCAGCAGCCCCCAGGCCCTAGGACTACGAGACAATGAGCAGTTCTTC. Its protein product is CASSPQALGLRDNEQFF.

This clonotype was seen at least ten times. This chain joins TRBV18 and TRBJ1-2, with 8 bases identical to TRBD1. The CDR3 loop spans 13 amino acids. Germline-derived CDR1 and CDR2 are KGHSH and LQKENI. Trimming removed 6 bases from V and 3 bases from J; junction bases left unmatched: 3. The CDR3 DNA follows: TGTGCCAGCTCCCTGGACAGGGACTATGGCTACACCTTC. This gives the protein CASSLDRDYGYTF.

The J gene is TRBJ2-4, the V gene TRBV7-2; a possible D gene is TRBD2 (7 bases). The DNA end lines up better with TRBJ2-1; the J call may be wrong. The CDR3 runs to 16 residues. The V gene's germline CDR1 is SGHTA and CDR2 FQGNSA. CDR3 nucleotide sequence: TGTGCCAGCAGCTGGGGGGGCGGGACCTCTTACAATGAGCAGTTCTTC. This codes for CASSWGGGTSYNEQFF.

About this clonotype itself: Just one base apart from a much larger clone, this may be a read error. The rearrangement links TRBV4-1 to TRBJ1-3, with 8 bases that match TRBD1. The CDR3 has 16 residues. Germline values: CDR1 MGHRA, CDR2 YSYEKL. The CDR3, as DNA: TGTGCCAGCAGCCAAGACCGGACAGGGATAGCAAACACCATATATTTT. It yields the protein CASSQDRTGIANTIYF.

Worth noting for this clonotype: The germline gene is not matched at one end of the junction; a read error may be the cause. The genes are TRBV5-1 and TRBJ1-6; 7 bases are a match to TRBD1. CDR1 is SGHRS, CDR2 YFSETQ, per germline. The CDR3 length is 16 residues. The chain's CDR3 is CASSLGHMTGSYEQYF. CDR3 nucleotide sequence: TGCGCCAGCAGCTTGGGGCACATGACAGGGTCCTACGAGCAGTACTTT.

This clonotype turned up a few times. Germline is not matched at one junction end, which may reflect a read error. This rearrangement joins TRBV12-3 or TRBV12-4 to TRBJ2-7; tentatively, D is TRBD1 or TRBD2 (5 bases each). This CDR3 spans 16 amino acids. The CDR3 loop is CASSFPGQGGSGELYF. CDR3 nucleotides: TGTGCCAGCAGTTTCCCGGGTCAGGGTGGGTCCGGGGAGCTGTACTTC.

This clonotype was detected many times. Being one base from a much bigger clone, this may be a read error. The CDR3 bases are TGTGCCAGCAGCTCCCATCCGGGACTAGCGAACGAGCAGTACTTC. Amino acids: CASSSHPGLANEQYF. The chain uses TRBV12-3 or TRBV12-4 and TRBJ2-7, with 10 nucleotides matching TRBD2. With 6 bases clipped from V and 5 bases from J, the junction kept 10 bases outside the gene matches. The CDR3 runs 15 residues.

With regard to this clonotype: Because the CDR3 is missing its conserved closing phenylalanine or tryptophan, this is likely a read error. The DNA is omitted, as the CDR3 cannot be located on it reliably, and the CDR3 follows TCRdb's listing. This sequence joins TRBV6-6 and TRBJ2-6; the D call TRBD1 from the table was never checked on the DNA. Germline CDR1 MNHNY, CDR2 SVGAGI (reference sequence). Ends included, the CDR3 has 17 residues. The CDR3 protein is CASSYGTGLNSPLHFGN.

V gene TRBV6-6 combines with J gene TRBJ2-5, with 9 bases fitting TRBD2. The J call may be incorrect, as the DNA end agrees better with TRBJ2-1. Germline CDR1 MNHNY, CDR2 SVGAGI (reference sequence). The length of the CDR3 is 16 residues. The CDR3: CASSLELAGRLYEQFF. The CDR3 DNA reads TGTGCCAGCAGTCTCGAGCTAGCGGGAAGACTCTACGAGCAGTTCTTC.

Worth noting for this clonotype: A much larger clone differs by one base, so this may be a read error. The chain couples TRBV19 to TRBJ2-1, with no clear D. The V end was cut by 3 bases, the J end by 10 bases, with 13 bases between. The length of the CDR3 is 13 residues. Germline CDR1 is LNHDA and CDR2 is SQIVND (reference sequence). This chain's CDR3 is CASSISVPYEQFF. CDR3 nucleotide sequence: TGTGCCAGTAGTATCTCGGTTCCCTACGAGCAGTTCTTC.

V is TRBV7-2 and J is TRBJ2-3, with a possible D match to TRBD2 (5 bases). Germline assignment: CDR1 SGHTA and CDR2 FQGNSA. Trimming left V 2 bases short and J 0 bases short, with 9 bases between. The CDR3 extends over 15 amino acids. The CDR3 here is CASSLIGLSTDTQYF. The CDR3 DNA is TGTGCCAGCAGCTTAATAGGACTTAGCACAGATACGCAGTATTTT. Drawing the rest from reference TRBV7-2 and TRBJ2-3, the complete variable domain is GAGVSQSPSNKVTEKGKDVELRCDPISGHTALYWYRQSLGQGLEFLIYFQGNSAPDKSGLPSDRFSAERTGGSVSTLTIQRTQQEDSAVYLCASSLIGLSTDTQYFGPGTRLTVL.

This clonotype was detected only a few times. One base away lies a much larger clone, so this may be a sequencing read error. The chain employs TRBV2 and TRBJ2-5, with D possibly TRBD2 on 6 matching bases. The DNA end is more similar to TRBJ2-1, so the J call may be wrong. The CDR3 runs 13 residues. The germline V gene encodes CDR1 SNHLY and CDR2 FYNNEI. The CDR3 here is CASSLKGTSTQFF. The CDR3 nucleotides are TGTGCCAGCAGCTTAAAAGGGACTTCCACCCAGTTCTTC.

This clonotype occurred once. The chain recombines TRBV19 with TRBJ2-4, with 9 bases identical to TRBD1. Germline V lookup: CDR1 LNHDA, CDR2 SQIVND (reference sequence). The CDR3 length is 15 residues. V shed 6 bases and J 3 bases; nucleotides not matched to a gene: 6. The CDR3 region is CASSMGQGGKNIQYF. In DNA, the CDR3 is TGTGCCAGTAGCATGGGACAGGGCGGCAAAAACATTCAGTACTTC.

The CDR3 DNA is TGTGCCAGCAGCCCCTCTTTTAGCGGAGAGACCCAGTACTTC. Protein sequence: CASSPSFSGETQYF. The rearrangement uses TRBV11-2 and TRBJ2-4, with D possibly being TRBD2 (6 bases). The DNA end lines up better with TRBJ2-5; the J call may be wrong. The CDR3 is made up of 14 amino acids. CDR1 is SGHAT, CDR2 FQNNGV, per germline.

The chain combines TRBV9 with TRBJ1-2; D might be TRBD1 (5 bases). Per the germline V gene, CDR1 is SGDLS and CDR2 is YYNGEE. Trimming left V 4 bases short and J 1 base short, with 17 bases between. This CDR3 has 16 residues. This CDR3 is CASSSLDRGLNYGYTF. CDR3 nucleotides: TGTGCCAGCAGCTCACTGGATAGGGGTCTTAACTATGGCTACACCTTC.